This T cell receptor beta chain was identified in a study of OX40 agonist ivuxolimab in advanced cancers. About the investigation overall: The costimulatory receptor OX40 (CD134) was targeted by ivuxolimab, a fully human IgG2 agonistic monoclonal antibody. Intravenous ivuxolimab was administered to patients every 2 weeks at six dose levels: 0.01, 0.1, 0.3, 1.5, 3 and 10 mg/kg. Among the 50 to 55 dose-escalation patients, about 20 had hepatocellular carcinoma, 15 or so melanoma, 9 renal cell carcinoma and 9 head and neck cancer. A male proportion of 70% to 90% and a mean age of about 60 years, ranging from roughly 23 to 85, were recorded for the dose-escalation cohort. Prior anti-PD-1, anti-PD-L1 or anti-CTLA-4 therapy was permitted, and approximately 41% of dose-escalation patients had received checkpoint inhibitors. Three dose-escalation patients achieved partial responses, one with hepatocellular carcinoma and two with cutaneous melanoma. Peripheral TCRbeta sequencing aimed to test whether ivuxolimab altered TCR sequence diversity and caused clonal T-cell expansion. The paper describes the monotherapy dose-escalation part (N of about 50 patients) of the phase I trial of ivuxolimab. The study at large found these results: Which antigens the clonally expanded peripheral T cells were specific for was not determined. After ivuxolimab, more expanded clones were found on average in CD8+ T cells than in CD4+ T cells. Partial responders in the 0.1-3.0 mg/kg groups had among the lowest normalized peripheral clonal expansion, especially among CD8+ T cells. Low levels of normalized T-cell clonal expansion were also shown by some nonresponding patients. At doses from 0.1 to 3.0 mg/kg, clonal expansion was seen in both CD4+ and CD8+ blood T cells between baseline and week 6.

This clone was recorded a few times. Its specific antigen is unknown. No per-base quality is available; no much larger clone lies one base away. The trial excluded patients who had a history of autoimmune disease or who were on systemic immunosuppression. Peripheral blood for TCR sequencing was collected from all dose cohorts at baseline, on cycle 4 day 1, and on cycle 7 day 1. Samples came from an open-label, multicenter, first-in-human phase I dose-escalation trial of ivuxolimab. The trial enrolled adults with locally advanced or metastatic head and neck squamous cell, hepatocellular, melanoma or renal cell carcinoma. Before TCR sequencing, CD4+ and CD8+ T cells were separately sorted from peripheral blood. Reading the germline V gene (reference sequence) gives CDR1 LNHDA and CDR2 SQIVND. From cysteine to phenylalanine, the CDR3 is 15 amino acids long. Only the CDR3 DNA stays, 45 bases, in frame from base 1. V is pared back by 6 bases and J by 8 bases, with 19 bases lying between the germline termini.

Genomic DNA was extracted from sorted cells for sequencing of the TCRbeta CDR3 region. The immunoSEQ Assay was used to sequence the TCRbeta CDR3 regions. TCRdb obtained this table from immuneACCESS and retained in-frame rearrangements with V and J assigned. These tables miss some clones; where compared with another copy, unresolved V genes account for less than half of the shortfall, and the remainder is unexplained. This sample gives 70,000 or so clones in total; 75% to 90% of them show up just once. Around 0.92% of the sample is in the top ten clones. The chain is assembled from TRBV19 and TRBJ1-4; tentative D gene TRBD1, with 5 bases matching. This sequence was found in an adult with an advanced solid tumor such as melanoma, head and neck, liver or kidney cancer. This sample comprised CD4+ or CD8+ T cells sorted from blood, obtained in a trial of the OX40 agonist ivuxolimab. The DNA reads as follows: TGTGCCAGTAGCAGGAGGGACGGTCGGAGCGAAAAACTGTTTTTT. This gives the protein CASSRRDGRSEKLFF.